The source of this T cell receptor (beta chain) is a study of response to subunit inactivated influenza vaccine. To note about this clonotype: Its matching antigen is unknown.

Study-level results: With each seasonal influenza vaccination, the authors suggested, few new T cells are recruited.

One entry per CDR3 protein results from TCRdb running MiXCR on the RT-PCR reads. The sample gives hundreds of thousands of distinct CDR3 sequences, 10% to 15% of which show up once; 10% is in the top ten. J was trimmed by 5 bases and V by 3 bases; bases with no gene match: 9. The germline CDR1 and CDR2 sequences are SGHRS and YFSETQ. The CDR3 loop spans 15 amino acids. This sequence was found in a man aged 50-59 years who received an inactivated influenza vaccine. V gene TRBV5-1 combines with J gene TRBJ2-5; 8 nucleotides agree with TRBD2. The source was PBMCs from blood, collected on the day of vaccination. CDR3 sequence reads: CASSYDGRAAETQYF. The CDR3 nucleotides are TGCGCCAGCAGCTATGACGGGAGGGCCGCGGAGACCCAGTACTTC.